The 2 T cell receptor beta chains below all came from one sample that was sequenced in a study of glioma-infiltrating T cells after dendritic cell vaccination. Time point specified: after dendritic cell vaccination, including at tumor progression/relapse. The table came from immunoSEQ multiplex PCR; TCRdb's copy has only in-frame clones and leaves some out. Of around 87,000 clones detected, over 80% appear once; the ten largest clones hold approximately 6.6%. The sequenced sample was blood, obtained after dendritic cell vaccination. The receptors stem from a human donor with glioblastoma.

The count of this clone is one. The chain employs TRBV5-4 and TRBJ2-7; TRBD1 agrees at 9 bases. The germline V gene has CDR1 SGHNT and CDR2 YYREEE (reference sequence). This CDR3 contains 12 residues. With V trimmed by 10 bases and J by 2 bases, 4 bases remained unmatched. For the CDR3, the DNA is TGTGCCGGAGGGACAGGGCCCTACGAGCAGTACTTC. Translation gives CAGGTGPYEQYF.

This rearrangement joins TRBV5-5 to TRBJ1-1, with a tentative D call TRBD1 (5 bases). CDR3 length equals 13 residues. Trimming took 1 base from V and 1 from J, leaving 5 bases between them. Germline CDR1 is SGHKS and CDR2 is YYEKEE (reference sequence). The CDR3 spells CASSLQGNTEAFF. CDR3 bases: TGTGCCAGCAGCTTGCAGGGGAACACTGAAGCTTTCTTT.